These 5 T cell receptor beta chains originate from one sample sequenced in a study of response to subunit inactivated influenza vaccine. TCRdb redid the calling of the RT-PCR reads with MiXCR, one entry per CDR3 protein. The top ten hold around 13% of the sample, which has 540,000 or so distinct CDR3 sequences, 13% seen once. The sample consisted of PBMCs from blood, taken 40 to 50 days after vaccination. Every receptor here comes from a man in his fifties who received an inactivated influenza vaccine.

This clonotype appeared a few times. The chain is built from TRBV29-1 and TRBJ2-7; D is perhaps TRBD1 (6 bases). V was trimmed by 6 bases and J by 2 bases, leaving 11 bases between them. The CDR3 length is 12 residues. The germline gives CDR1 SQVTM, CDR2 ANQGSEA. The CDR3 sequence is CSVETGAYEQYF. In DNA form, the CDR3 reads TGCAGCGTGGAGACAGGAGCCTACGAGCAGTACTTC.

The rearrangement links TRBV5-1 to TRBJ2-1; weak D call: TRBD2 (5 bases). Germline lookup yields CDR1 SGHRS and CDR2 YFSETQ. CDR3 length: 13 amino acids. V was shortened by 7 bases and J by 5 bases, with 13 bases between the two germline ends. The CDR3 coding sequence is TGCGCCAGCGGACTCACCAGAAACAATGAGCAGTTCTTC. As protein: CASGLTRNNEQFF.

Written as DNA, the CDR3 is TGCGCCAGCAGCCTGGTAGCCGATACCGACTATGGCTACACCTTC. This encodes CASSLVADTDYGYTF. The chain uses TRBV4-3 and TRBJ1-2; the D is unclear. V lost 4 bases and J 3 bases, leaving 15 bases between the germline ends. The CDR3 has 15 residues. Germline V gene sequence: CDR1 LGHNA, CDR2 YSLEER.

This clonotype was seen more than once but under ten times. V is TRBV6-5 and J is TRBJ2-5; TRBD2 matches 11 bases. Germline V CDR1 and CDR2: MNHEY, SVGAGI. Losses at the gene ends were 2 bases for V and 3 bases for J; bases not matched to a gene: 8. The CDR3 spans 17 residues. This chain's CDR3 is CASSYLPTSGIEETQYF. DNA for the CDR3: TGTGCCAGCAGTTACCTCCCGACTAGCGGGATTGAAGAGACCCAGTACTTC.

The rearrangement links TRBV4-2 to TRBJ2-2; 9 bases fit TRBD1. With 4 bases clipped from V and 6 bases from J, the junction kept 12 bases outside the gene matches. Per the germline V gene, CDR1 is LGHNA and CDR2 is YNFKEQ. The CDR3 sequence is 17 residues long. Here the CDR3 reads CASSPQQDRGRAGELFF. For the CDR3, the DNA is TGTGCCAGCAGCCCCCAACAGGACAGGGGACGCGCCGGGGAGCTGTTTTTT.